The clone carrying this T cell receptor beta chain has ten or more counts. Its antigen is still unknown. The data derive from a study of T cells in Graves' hyperthyroidism and ophthalmopathy. General study findings and limits: Most thyroid clonotypes with frequency above 0.001 were detected in blood.

Trimming removed 4 bases from V and 6 bases from J, with 9 bases in between. CDR3 size: 12 residues. In germline, CDR1 is SGHDN, CDR2 FVKESK. The CDR3 regions of TCR beta were amplified from RNA transcripts. During a first-round RT-PCR of the TCR CDR3, the HTBI primer set was used. A single record per CDR3 protein comes from TCRdb applying MiXCR to the multiplex PCR reads. The table shows about 610,000 distinct CDR3 sequences, with approximately 44% occurring only once. The chain couples TRBV14 to TRBJ1-1; D unclear. Material: peripheral blood or thyroid tissue (not recorded which). This receptor was taken from a woman in her late teens or twenties with Graves' hyperthyroidism. CDR3 DNA sequence: TGTGCCAGCAGCCTTCTTTTAGCTGAAGCTTTCTTT. Translation: CASSLLLAEAFF. The entire variable domain, with the rest obtained from reference TRBV14 and TRBJ1-1, is as follows: EAGVTQFPSHSVIEKGQTVTLRCDPISGHDNLYWYRRVMGKEIKFLLHFVKESKQDESGMPNNRFLAERTGGTYSTLKVQPAELEDSGVYFCASSLLLAEAFFGQGTRLTVV.